A selection of T cell receptor beta chains follows, all from one sample in a study of T cell responses to AZD1222 COVID-19 vaccine. Assay used: immunoSEQ multiplex PCR; TCRdb lists only in-frame clones, some missing. The table has roughly 130,000 clones, around 93% seen once. The sequencing here drew on peripheral blood, taken on day 0 of AZD1222 vaccination. The receptors were gathered from an adult in good health. CDR3s include the opening cysteine and the closing phenylalanine or tryptophan. The D gene is left open where the match is weak. Clone size, where shown, is once, few, many, or a class for clones that have expanded.

TRBD2	TRBV6-1	TRBJ2-7	once	CASSELRVVAGLPYEQYF	TGTGCCAGCAGTGAATTGCGGGTAGTAGCGGGGCTTCCCTACGAGCAGTACTTC
-	TRBV5-1	TRBJ1-3	once	CASRPGTSGGNTIYF	TGCGCCAGCAGACCGGGGACATCGGGCGGAAACACCATATATTTT
-	TRBV5-1	TRBJ1-4	-	CASRTPRGGEKLFF	TGCGCCAGCAGGACCCCGCGGGGGGGGGAAAAACTGTTTTTT
-	TRBV18	TRBJ1-2	-	CASSPETIVNYGYTF	TGTGCCAGCTCACCAGAGACCATCGTTAACTATGGCTACACCTTC
-	TRBV30	TRBJ2-2	once	CAWSYGAGELFF	TGTGCCTGGAGTTATGGCGCCGGGGAGCTGTTTTTT
-	TRBV18	TRBJ2-7	once	CASSQDGYYEQYF	TGTGCCAGCTCACAGGACGGATACTACGAGCAGTACTTC
-	TRBV20-1	TRBJ2-7	-	CSAKTGYEQYF	TGCAGTGCTAAGACTGGCTACGAGCAGTACTTC
TRBD1	TRBV5-4	TRBJ1-4	-	CASSFDRGSEKLFF	TGTGCCAGCAGCTTCGACAGGGGGAGCGAAAAACTGTTTTTT
-	TRBV11-3	TRBJ2-3	-	CASSLFGGLSSTDTQYF	TGTGCCAGCAGCCTCTTCGGTGGCCTGTCTAGCACAGATACGCAGTATTTT
TRBD1	TRBV2	TRBJ1-1	-	CASIQTGMNTEAFF	TGTGCCAGCATCCAGACAGGGATGAACACTGAAGCTTTCTTT
-	TRBV7-9	TRBJ1-2	-	CASSLGHGYTF	TGTGCCAGCAGCTTAGGTCATGGCTACACCTTC
TRBD1	TRBV14	TRBJ1-2	-	CASSSGGGYTF	TGTGCCAGCAGCTCAGGGGGTGGCTACACCTTC
-	TRBV3-1/TRBV3-2	TRBJ1-1	-	CASSLDLNTEAFF	TGTGCCAGCAGTCTGGACCTGAACACTGAAGCTTTCTTT
-	TRBV4-3	TRBJ1-2	-	CASSQERRLYYGYTF	TGCGCCAGCAGCCAAGAACGGAGACTCTACTATGGCTACACCTTC
-	TRBV7-8	TRBJ2-7	-	CASSTTYEQYF	TGTGCCAGCAGCACAACCTACGAGCAGTACTTC
TRBD1	TRBV9	TRBJ2-7	-	CASSVAPMTGYSEQYF	TGTGCCAGCAGCGTAGCTCCTATGACAGGGTACTCCGAGCAGTACTTC
-	TRBV15	TRBJ1-5	-	CATSRDNQPQHF	TGTGCCACCAGCAGAGATAATCAGCCCCAGCATTTT
-	TRBV30	TRBJ1-3	-	CAWSARTVGTIYF	TGTGCCTGGAGTGCGAGGACAGTTGGCACCATATATTTT
TRBD1	TRBV6-5	TRBJ1-2	-	CASSPGQGRGYTF	TGTGCCAGCAGTCCCGGACAGGGCCGGGGCTACACCTTC
-	TRBV19	TRBJ1-1	-	CASSIGRDRTEAFF	TGTGCCAGTAGTATAGGGAGGGATCGAACTGAAGCTTTCTTT
TRBD1	TRBV3-1/TRBV3-2	TRBJ2-7	-	CASRPGTGSYEQYF	TGTGCCAGCAGACCCGGGACAGGGTCCTACGAGCAGTACTTC
TRBD1	TRBV11-2	TRBJ1-6	few	CASSSGTGSPLHF	TGTGCCAGCAGCTCTGGGACAGGTTCACCCCTCCACTTT
TRBD2	TRBV3-1/TRBV3-2	TRBJ2-1	-	CASGSGGADEQFF	TGTGCCAGCGGTTCGGGGGGGGCTGATGAGCAGTTCTTC
-	TRBV27	TRBJ1-5	-	CASSIGYSNQPQHF	TGTGCCAGCAGCATTGGGTATAGCAATCAGCCCCAGCATTTT
-	TRBV12-5	TRBJ2-1	-	CASGLARTAGAHEQFF	TGTGCTAGTGGTTTGGCCAGAACTGCCGGGGCCCATGAGCAGTTCTTC
-	TRBV6-2/TRBV6-3	TRBJ2-3	-	CASSQRRDTQYF	TGTGCCAGCAGCCAACGTCGGGATACGCAGTATTTT
-	TRBV30	TRBJ1-1	-	CALQGGTEAFF	TGTGCCCTGCAGGGCGGCACTGAAGCTTTCTTT
TRBD1	TRBV28	TRBJ2-7	-	CASRDRASYEQYF	TGTGCCAGCAGGGACAGGGCATCCTACGAGCAGTACTTC
TRBD2	TRBV5-4	TRBJ2-1	once	CASSRDTSGTNEQFF	TGTGCCAGCAGCCGGGACACTAGCGGTACCAATGAGCAGTTCTTC
-	TRBV10-3	TRBJ2-7	-	CAIGSGSYEQYF	TGTGCCATCGGGTCAGGATCCTACGAGCAGTACTTC
-	TRBV5-1	TRBJ2-1	-	CASSLANNEQFF	TGCGCCAGCAGCTTGGCCAACAATGAGCAGTTCTTC
TRBD2	TRBV7-6	TRBJ2-5	-	CASSKRVAGGIQETQYF	TGTGCCAGCAGTAAGAGGGTAGCGGGGGGGATCCAAGAGACCCAGTACTTC
-	TRBV27	TRBJ2-3	-	CASSHTTSTDTQYF	TGTGCCAGCAGTCATACTACTAGCACAGATACGCAGTATTTT
-	TRBV7-2	TRBJ1-5	-	CASSLNNQPQHF	TGTGCCAGCAGCCTAAATAATCAGCCCCAGCATTTT
TRBD2	TRBV7-9	TRBJ2-3	-	CASGEAGATDTQYF	TGTGCCAGCGGGGAAGCGGGGGCCACAGATACGCAGTATTTT
TRBD2	TRBV6-1	TRBJ2-7	-	CAIGPYGRAHEQYF	TGTGCCATCGGGCCTTACGGGAGGGCCCACGAGCAGTACTTC
-	TRBV4-3	TRBJ1-3	-	CASSQVYRNTIYF	TGCGCCAGCAGCCAAGTTTATCGCAACACCATATATTTT
TRBD2	TRBV5-1	TRBJ2-3	-	CASSLGLAGSTDTQYF	TGCGCCAGCAGCTTGGGGCTAGCGGGGTCCACAGATACGCAGTATTTT
-	TRBV18	TRBJ2-3	few	CASSRSDRQVSDTQYF	TGTGCCAGCTCACGGAGTGACCGCCAGGTTTCAGATACGCAGTATTTT
-	TRBV18	TRBJ2-5	-	CASSPPRREQETQYF	TGTGCCAGCTCACCACCCCGCAGGGAGCAAGAGACCCAGTACTTC
-	TRBV4-1	TRBJ2-3	-	CASSQARRQYF	TGCGCCAGCAGCCAAGCTAGGCGGCAGTATTTT
-	TRBV9	TRBJ1-4	-	CASSVGAGREKLFF	TGTGCCAGCAGCGTAGGGGCAGGGCGTGAAAAACTGTTTTTT
-	TRBV12-3/TRBV12-4	TRBJ1-2	-	CASSFVQAYGYTF	TGTGCCAGCAGTTTTGTCCAGGCCTATGGCTACACCTTC
TRBD1	TRBV7-2	TRBJ1-2	-	CASSGTGVYGYTF	TGTGCCAGCAGCGGGACAGGGGTCTATGGCTACACCTTC
-	TRBV9	TRBJ2-2	-	CASSGVGSFTGELFF	TGTGCCAGCAGCGGCGTAGGCAGCTTCACCGGGGAGCTGTTTTTT